Here is one T cell receptor (beta chain) with its context. This clonotype showed up just a few times. This clone's antigen is unknown. Per-base qualities were not stored, and no clone one base away is much larger. The data originate from a study of response to subunit inactivated influenza vaccine (dated by TCRdb to the late 2010s). Background on the whole study: Deep quantitative T cell receptor repertoire profiling was used in the study to track responses to a trivalent subunit inactivated influenza vaccine.

Receptor libraries were prepared by RT-PCR. Instrument used: Illumina HiSeq 2500. TCRdb trimmed public reads at Q25 via fastp, called clones via MiXCR and kept in-frame beta chains. Every distinct CDR3 protein forms one entry, paired with its most common genes and DNA. The sample table contains 750,000 to 850,000 distinct CDR3 sequences; only one count was recorded for roughly 18% of them. The leading ten clones occupy under 13% of the sample. The CDR3 covers 15 residues, taking in both the cysteine and the phenylalanine. CDR3 DNA only is kept here, 45 bases in frame from base 1. CDR1 and CDR2 were assigned from the germline V gene (reference sequence) as MNHEY and SMNVEV. Compared with germline, V lacks 10 bases and J lacks 4 bases; bases without a gene match: 9. Findings and caveats that apply to the study as a whole: The authors proposed that each seasonal influenza vaccination may bring in only a limited number of new T cells.

Sequenced here: PBMCs from blood, sampled around 5 days after vaccination. The clonotype originates from a man aged 50 to 59 who received an inactivated influenza vaccine. Donor details come from another sample of the same person, matched by shared clones. In this chain, TRBV27 is recombined with TRBJ2-1, with 11 bases in between that match TRBD2. DNA sequence: TGTGCCACCTCATTACTAGCGGGGGTATACAATGAGCAGTTCTTC. Translated, it reads CATSLLAGVYNEQFF.